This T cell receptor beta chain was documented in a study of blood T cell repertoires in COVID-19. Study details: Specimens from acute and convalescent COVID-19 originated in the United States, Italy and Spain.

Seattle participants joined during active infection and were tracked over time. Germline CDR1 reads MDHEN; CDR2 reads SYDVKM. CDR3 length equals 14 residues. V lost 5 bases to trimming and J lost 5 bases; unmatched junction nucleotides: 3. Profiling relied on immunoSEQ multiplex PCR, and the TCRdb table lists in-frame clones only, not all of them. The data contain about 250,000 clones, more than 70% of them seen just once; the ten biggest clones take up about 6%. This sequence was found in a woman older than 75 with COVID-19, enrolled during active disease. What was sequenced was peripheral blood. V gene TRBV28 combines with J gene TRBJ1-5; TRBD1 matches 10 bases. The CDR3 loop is CASSPGTGDQPQHF. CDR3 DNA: TGTGCCAGCAGTCCCGGGACAGGGGATCAGCCCCAGCATTTT.